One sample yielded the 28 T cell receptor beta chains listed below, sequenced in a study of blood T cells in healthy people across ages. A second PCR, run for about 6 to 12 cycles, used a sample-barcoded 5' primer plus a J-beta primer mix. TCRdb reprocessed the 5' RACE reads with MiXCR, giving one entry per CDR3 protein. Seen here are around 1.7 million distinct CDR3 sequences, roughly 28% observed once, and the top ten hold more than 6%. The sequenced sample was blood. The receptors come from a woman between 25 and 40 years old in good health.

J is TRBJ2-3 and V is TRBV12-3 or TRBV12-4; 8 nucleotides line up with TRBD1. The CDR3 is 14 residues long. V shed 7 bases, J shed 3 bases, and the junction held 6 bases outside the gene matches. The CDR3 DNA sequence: TGTGCCAGCATCCACAGGGGGTCGACAGATACGCAGTATTTT. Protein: CASIHRGSTDTQYF.

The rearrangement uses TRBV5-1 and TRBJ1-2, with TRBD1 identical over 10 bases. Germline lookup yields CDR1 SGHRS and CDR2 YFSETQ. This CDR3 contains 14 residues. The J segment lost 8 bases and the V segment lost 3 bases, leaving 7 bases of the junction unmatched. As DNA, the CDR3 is TGCGCCAGCAGCTGGGACAGGGGAGCTGGCGGCTACACCTTC. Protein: CASSWDRGAGGYTF. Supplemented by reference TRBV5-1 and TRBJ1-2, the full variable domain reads KAGVTQTPRYLIKTRGQQVTLSCSPISGHRSVSWYQQTPGQGLQFLFEYFSETQRNKGNFPGRFSGRQFSNSRSEMNVSTLELGDSALYLCASSWDRGAGGYTFGSGTRLTVV.

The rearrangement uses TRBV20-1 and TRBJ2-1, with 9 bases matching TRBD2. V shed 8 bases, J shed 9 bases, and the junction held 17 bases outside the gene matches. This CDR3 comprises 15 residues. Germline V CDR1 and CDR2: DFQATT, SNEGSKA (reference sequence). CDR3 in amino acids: CSFPQAGGRSGEQFF. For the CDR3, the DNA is TGCAGTTTTCCCCAAGCGGGAGGAAGGTCGGGTGAGCAGTTCTTC.

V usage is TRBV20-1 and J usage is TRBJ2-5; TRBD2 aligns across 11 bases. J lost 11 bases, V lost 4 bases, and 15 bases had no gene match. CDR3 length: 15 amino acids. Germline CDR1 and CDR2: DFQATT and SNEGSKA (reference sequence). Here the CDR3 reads CSAIRTSGRWGKQYF. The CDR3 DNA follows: TGCAGTGCTATCCGGACTAGCGGGCGATGGGGCAAGCAGTACTTC.

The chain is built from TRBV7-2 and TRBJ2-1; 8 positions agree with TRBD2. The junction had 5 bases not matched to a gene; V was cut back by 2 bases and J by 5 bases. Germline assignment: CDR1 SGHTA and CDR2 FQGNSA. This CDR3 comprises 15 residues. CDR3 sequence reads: CASSLSSGSHNEQFF. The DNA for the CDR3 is TGTGCCAGCAGCTTATCCAGCGGGAGCCACAATGAGCAGTTCTTC.

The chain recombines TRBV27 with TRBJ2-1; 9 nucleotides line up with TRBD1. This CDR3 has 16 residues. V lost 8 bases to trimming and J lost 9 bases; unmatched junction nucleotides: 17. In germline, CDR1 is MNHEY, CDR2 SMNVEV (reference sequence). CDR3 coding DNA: TGTGCCAGCGGTCTAAGAACAGGGGGCGTTTTCTTTGAGCAGTTCTTC. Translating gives CASGLRTGGVFFEQFF.

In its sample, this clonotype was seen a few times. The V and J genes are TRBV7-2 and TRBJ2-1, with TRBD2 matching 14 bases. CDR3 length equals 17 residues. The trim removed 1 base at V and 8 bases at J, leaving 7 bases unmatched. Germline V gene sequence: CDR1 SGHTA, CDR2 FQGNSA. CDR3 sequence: CASSLGGLAGVFDEQFF. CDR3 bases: TGTGCCAGCAGCTTAGGGGGACTAGCGGGAGTGTTCGATGAGCAGTTCTTC.

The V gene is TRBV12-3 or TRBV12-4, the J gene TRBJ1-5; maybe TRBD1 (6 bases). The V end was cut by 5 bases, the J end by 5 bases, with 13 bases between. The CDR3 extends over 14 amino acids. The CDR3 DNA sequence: TGTGCCAGCAGTAGGGGGGAAGGCTATCAGCCCCAGCATTTT. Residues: CASSRGEGYQPQHF.

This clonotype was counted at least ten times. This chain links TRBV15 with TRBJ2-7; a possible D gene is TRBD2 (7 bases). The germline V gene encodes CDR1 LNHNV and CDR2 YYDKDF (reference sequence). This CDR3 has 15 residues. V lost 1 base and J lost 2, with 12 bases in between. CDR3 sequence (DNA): TGTGCCACCAGCAGAGGGGCGGGGGCCGCCTACGAGCAGTACTTC. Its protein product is CATSRGAGAAYEQYF.

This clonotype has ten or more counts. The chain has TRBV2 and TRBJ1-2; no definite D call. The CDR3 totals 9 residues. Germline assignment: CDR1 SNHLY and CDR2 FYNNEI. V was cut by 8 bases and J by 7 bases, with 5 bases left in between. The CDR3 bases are TGTGCCAGCTCGCGTGGCTACACCTTC. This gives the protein CASSRGYTF.

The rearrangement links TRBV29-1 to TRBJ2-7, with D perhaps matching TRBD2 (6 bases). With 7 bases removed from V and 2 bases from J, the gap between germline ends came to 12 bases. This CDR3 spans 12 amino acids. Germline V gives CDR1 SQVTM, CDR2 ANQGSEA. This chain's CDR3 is CSGAGRAYEQYF. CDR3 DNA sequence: TGCAGCGGTGCGGGACGGGCCTACGAGCAGTACTTC.

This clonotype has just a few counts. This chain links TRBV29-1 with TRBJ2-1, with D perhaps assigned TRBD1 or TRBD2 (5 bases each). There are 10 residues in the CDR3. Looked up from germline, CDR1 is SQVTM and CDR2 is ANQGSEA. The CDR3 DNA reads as TGCGGGGGTTCCTACAATGAGCAGTTCTTC. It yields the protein CGGSYNEQFF.

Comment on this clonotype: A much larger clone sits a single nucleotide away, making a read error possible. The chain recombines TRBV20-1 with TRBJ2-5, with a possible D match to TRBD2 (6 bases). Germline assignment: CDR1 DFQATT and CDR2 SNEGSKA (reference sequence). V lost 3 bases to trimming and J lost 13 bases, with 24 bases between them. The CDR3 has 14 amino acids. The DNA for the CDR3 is TGCAGTGCTAGTCGAGCGGGCGGCGTGGACGAGCGGTACTTC. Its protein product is CSASRAGGVDERYF.

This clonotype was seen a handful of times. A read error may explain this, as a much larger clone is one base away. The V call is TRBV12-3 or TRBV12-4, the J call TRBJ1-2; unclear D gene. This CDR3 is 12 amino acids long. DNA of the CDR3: TGTGCCGGCAGTTTATCCCTCTATGGCTACACCTTC. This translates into CAGSLSLYGYTF.

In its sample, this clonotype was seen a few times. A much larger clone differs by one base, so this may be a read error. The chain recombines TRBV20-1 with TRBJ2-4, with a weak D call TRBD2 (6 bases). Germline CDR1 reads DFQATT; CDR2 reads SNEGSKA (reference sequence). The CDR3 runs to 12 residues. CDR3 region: CRAKGLQNIQYF. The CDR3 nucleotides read TGCAGGGCAAAGGGACTCCAAAACATTCAGTACTTC.

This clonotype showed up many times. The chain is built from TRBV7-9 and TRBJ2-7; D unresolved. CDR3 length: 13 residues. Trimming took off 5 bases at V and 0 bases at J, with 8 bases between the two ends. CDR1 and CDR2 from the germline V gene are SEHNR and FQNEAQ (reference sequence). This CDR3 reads CASSTSDSYEQYF. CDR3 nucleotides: TGTGCCAGCAGCACGTCCGACTCCTACGAGCAGTACTTC. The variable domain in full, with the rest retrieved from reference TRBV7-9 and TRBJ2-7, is DTGVSQNPRHKITKRGQNVTFRCDPISEHNRLYWYRQTLGQGPEFLTYFQNEAQLEKSRLLSDRFSAERPKGSFSTLEIQRTEQGDSAMYLCASSTSDSYEQYFGPGTRLTVT.

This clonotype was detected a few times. CDR3 DNA sequence: TGTGCCAGCAGCTTAAGTAGGGACAGCTGGGCAGATACGCAGTATTTT. Amino acid sequence: CASSLSRDSWADTQYF. The V gene is TRBV7-2, the J gene TRBJ2-3, with TRBD1 identical over 7 bases. The CDR3 contains 16 residues. J was trimmed by 4 bases and V by 2 bases; bases with no gene match: 9. Germline CDR1 reads SGHTA; CDR2 reads FQGNSA.

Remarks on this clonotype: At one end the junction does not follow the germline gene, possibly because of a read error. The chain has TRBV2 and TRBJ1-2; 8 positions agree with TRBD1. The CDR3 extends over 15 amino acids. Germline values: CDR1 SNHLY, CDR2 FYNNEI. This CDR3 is CASGKLRTGPYDYTF. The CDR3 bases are TGTGCCAGCGGGAAGTTAAGGACAGGGCCTTATGACTACACCTTC. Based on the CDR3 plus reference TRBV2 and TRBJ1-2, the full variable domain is EPEVTQTPSHQVTQMGQEVILRCVPISNHLYFYWYRQILGQKVEFLVSFYNNEISEKSEIFDDQFSVERPDGSNFTLKIRSTKLEDSAMYFCASGKLRTGPYDYTFGSGTRLTVV.

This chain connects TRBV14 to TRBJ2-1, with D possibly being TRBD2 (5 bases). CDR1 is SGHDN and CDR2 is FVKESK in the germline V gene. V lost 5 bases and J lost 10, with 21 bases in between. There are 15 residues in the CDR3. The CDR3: CASSAPLVRRREQFF. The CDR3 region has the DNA TGTGCCAGCAGCGCTCCTCTAGTGAGGAGGAGAGAGCAGTTCTTC.

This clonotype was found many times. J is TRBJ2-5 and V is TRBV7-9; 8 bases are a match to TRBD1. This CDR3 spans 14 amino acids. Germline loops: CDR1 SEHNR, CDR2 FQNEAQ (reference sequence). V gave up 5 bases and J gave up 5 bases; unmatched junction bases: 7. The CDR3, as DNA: TGTGCCAGCAGCCAAGGACAGGGCAGGGAGACCCAGTACTTC. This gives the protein CASSQGQGRETQYF.

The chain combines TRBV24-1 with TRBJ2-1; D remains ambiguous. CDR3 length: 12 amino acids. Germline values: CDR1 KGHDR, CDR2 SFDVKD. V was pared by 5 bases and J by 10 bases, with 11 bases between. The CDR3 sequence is CATSGASQEQFF. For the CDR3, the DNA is TGTGCCACCAGTGGGGCGTCGCAGGAGCAGTTCTTC.

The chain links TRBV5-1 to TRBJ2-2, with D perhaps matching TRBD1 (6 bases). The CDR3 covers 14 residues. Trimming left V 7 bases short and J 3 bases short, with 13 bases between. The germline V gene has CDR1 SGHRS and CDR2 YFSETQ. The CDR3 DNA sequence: TGCGCCAGCGGCAGGGGCTCCGACACCGGGGAGCTGTTTTTT. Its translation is CASGRGSDTGELFF. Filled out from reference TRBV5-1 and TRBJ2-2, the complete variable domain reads KAGVTQTPRYLIKTRGQQVTLSCSPISGHRSVSWYQQTPGQGLQFLFEYFSETQRNKGNFPGRFSGRQFSNSRSEMNVSTLELGDSALYLCASGRGSDTGELFFGEGSRLTVL.

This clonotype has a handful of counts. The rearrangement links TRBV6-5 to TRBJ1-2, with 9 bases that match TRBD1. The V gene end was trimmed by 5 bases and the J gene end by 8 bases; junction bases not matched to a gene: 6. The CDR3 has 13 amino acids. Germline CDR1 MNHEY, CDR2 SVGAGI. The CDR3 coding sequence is TGTGCCAGCAGTGGGGGACAGGGCAGCGGCTACACCTTC. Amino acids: CASSGGQGSGYTF.

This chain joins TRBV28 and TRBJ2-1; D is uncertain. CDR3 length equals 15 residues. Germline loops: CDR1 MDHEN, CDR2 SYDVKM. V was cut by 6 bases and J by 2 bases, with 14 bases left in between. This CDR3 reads CASSPPPAPYNEQFF. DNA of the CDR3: TGTGCCAGCAGCCCCCCCCCAGCGCCCTACAATGAGCAGTTCTTC.

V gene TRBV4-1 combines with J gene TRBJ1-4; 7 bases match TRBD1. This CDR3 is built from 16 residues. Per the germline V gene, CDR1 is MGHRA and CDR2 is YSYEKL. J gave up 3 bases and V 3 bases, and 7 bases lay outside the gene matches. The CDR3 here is CASSQVTGTANEKLFF. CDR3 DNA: TGCGCCAGCAGCCAGGTTACCGGGACAGCTAATGAAAAACTGTTTTTT.

For the CDR3, the DNA is TGTGCCAGCAGTGGCCCCGGGACAGCGAACACTGAAGCTTTCTTT. Its translation: CASSGPGTANTEAFF. This chain links TRBV6-1 with TRBJ1-1; 7 bases align to TRBD1. V shed 4 bases, J shed 1 base, and the junction held 6 bases outside the gene matches. There are 15 residues in the CDR3. Germline CDR1 reads MNHNS; CDR2 reads SASEGT.

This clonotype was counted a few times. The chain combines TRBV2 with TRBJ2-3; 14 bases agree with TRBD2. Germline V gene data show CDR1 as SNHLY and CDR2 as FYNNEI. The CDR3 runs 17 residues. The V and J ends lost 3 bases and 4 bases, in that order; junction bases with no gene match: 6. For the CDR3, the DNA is TGTGCCAGCAGTGACGGTCGACTAGCGGGAGGGGCAGATACGCAGTATTTT. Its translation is CASSDGRLAGGADTQYF.

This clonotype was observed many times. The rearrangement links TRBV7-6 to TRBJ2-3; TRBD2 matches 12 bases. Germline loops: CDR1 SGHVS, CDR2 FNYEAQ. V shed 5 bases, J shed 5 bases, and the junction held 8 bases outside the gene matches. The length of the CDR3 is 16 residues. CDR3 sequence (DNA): TGTGCCAGCAGCCGACTAGCGGGAGTTGATATAGATACGCAGTATTTT. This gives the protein CASSRLAGVDIDTQYF.